Presented here are 9 T cell receptor beta chains from one specimen sequenced in a study of blood T cell repertoires in COVID-19. The assay was immunoSEQ multiplex PCR, and TCRdb's table has in-frame clones only and misses some. The table has over 120,000 clones, about 85% seen once; the top ten hold approximately 2.5%. The sequenced sample was peripheral blood. These receptors all stem from a human donor with acute or convalescent COVID-19. The donor label of this sample is uncertain.

This chain's CDR3 is CASSHGDRGSNQPQHF. The CDR3 coding sequence is TGTGCCAGCAGCCACGGGGACAGGGGTAGCAATCAGCCCCAGCATTTT. V gene TRBV4-2 combines with J gene TRBJ1-5; 10 bases are a match to TRBD1. Germline V gene sequence: CDR1 LGHNA, CDR2 YNFKEQ. The trim removed 3 bases at V and 0 bases at J, leaving 2 bases unmatched. CDR3 length: 16 residues.

The rearrangement joins TRBV5-4 to TRBJ1-2; no clear D gene. Trimming took off 3 bases at V and 7 bases at J, with 13 bases between the two ends. This CDR3 has 13 residues. The germline V gene has CDR1 SGHNT and CDR2 YYREEE (reference sequence). The CDR3 is CASSSPGGLGYTF. The CDR3 bases are TGTGCCAGCAGCTCGCCGGGAGGGCTTGGCTACACCTTC.

The V and J genes are TRBV14 and TRBJ1-6; 9 bases line up with TRBD1. The CDR3 covers 15 residues. In germline, CDR1 is SGHDN, CDR2 FVKESK. J gave up 3 bases and V 3 bases, and 0 bases lay outside the gene matches. The CDR3 coding sequence is TGTGCCAGCAGCCAGGACAGGGGCTATAATTCACCCCTCCACTTT. It yields the protein CASSQDRGYNSPLHF.

The chain uses TRBV5-1 and TRBJ2-7; tentative D call: TRBD1 (5 bases). Between the trimmed V and J ends, which lost 0 bases and 6 bases, there was a span of 13 bases. CDR3 size: 14 residues. The germline V gene has CDR1 SGHRS and CDR2 YFSETQ. DNA of the CDR3: TGCGCCAGCAGCTTGGAGCAGGGTATATCCGAGCAGTACTTC. This sequence encodes CASSLEQGISEQYF.

The V call is TRBV5-1, the J call TRBJ2-3, with D possibly TRBD2 on 5 matching bases. CDR1 SGHRS and CDR2 YFSETQ come from the germline V gene. The V and J ends lost 4 bases and 4 bases respectively, with 7 bases between them. There are 12 residues in the CDR3. The CDR3 is CASSRDSDTQYF. The DNA of the CDR3 is TGCGCCAGCAGCCGGGATTCAGATACGCAGTATTTT. Drawing the rest from reference TRBV5-1 and TRBJ2-3, the complete variable domain is KAGVTQTPRYLIKTRGQQVTLSCSPISGHRSVSWYQQTPGQGLQFLFEYFSETQRNKGNFPGRFSGRQFSNSRSEMNVSTLELGDSALYLCASSRDSDTQYFGPGTRLTVL.

This chain connects TRBV20-1 to TRBJ1-1, with 7 positions matching TRBD1. The V segment lost 2 bases and the J segment 6 bases; nucleotides outside the gene matches: 0. The CDR3 consists of 11 residues. Germline V gene sequence: CDR1 DFQATT, CDR2 SNEGSKA (reference sequence). The CDR3 sequence is CSARQGAEAFF. Written as DNA, the CDR3 is TGCAGTGCTAGACAGGGGGCTGAAGCTTTCTTT.

J is TRBJ2-3 and V is TRBV28, with D perhaps TRBD1 (5 bases). Trimming cost V 2 bases and J 0 bases, with 15 bases left between them. CDR1 is MDHEN, CDR2 SYDVKM, per germline. The CDR3 sequence is 17 residues long. The CDR3 region is CASSLGAVSLSTDTQYF. For the CDR3, the DNA is TGTGCCAGCAGTTTAGGGGCCGTGAGTCTGAGCACAGATACGCAGTATTTT.

The chain uses TRBV6-6 and TRBJ2-7, with 8 bases lining up with TRBD1. V was pared by 7 bases and J by 2 bases, with 10 bases of the junction left unmatched. The V gene's germline CDR1 is MNHNY and CDR2 SVGAGI (reference sequence). The CDR3 has 15 amino acids. CDR3 amino acids: CASTQQGQGTYEQYF. As DNA, the CDR3 is TGTGCCAGCACCCAGCAAGGACAGGGTACCTACGAGCAGTACTTC.

J is TRBJ2-6 and V is TRBV12-5; 11 bases agree with TRBD1. This CDR3 comprises 20 residues. V lost 2 bases and J lost 0; bases outside the gene matches: 9. Germline assignment: CDR1 LGHNT and CDR2 FRNRAP. The CDR3 loop is CASGLTPRDRGASGANVLTF. Here the CDR3 DNA reads TGTGCTAGTGGTTTGACTCCCCGGGACAGGGGGGCCTCTGGGGCCAACGTCCTGACTTTC.